What follows are 8 T cell receptor beta chains derived from one specimen sequenced in a study of blood T cell repertoires in COVID-19. Data came from immunoSEQ multiplex PCR; TCRdb stores just in-frame clones and leaves some out. The sample consists of approximately 200,000 clones, around 94% of them appearing once. Sequencing was done on a sample of peripheral blood. The receptors were sampled from a man aged 25-45 years with COVID-19, enrolled during active disease.

The chain combines TRBV29-1 with TRBJ2-1, with D possibly matching TRBD2 (6 bases). The CDR3 runs to 13 residues. The V end was cut by 4 bases, the J end by 4 bases, with 11 bases between. Germline V CDR1 and CDR2: SQVTM, ANQGSEA. The CDR3, as DNA: TGCAGCGTTGGGGCGGGGTCGTACAATGAGCAGTTCTTC. Protein: CSVGAGSYNEQFF.

The chain employs TRBV25-1 and TRBJ2-2; 12 bases are shared with TRBD2. The germline V gene encodes CDR1 MGHDK and CDR2 SYGVNS. The CDR3 sequence is 16 residues long. V gave up 5 bases and J gave up 2 bases; unmatched junction bases: 3. CDR3 sequence (DNA): TGTGCCAGCAGTACGACTAGCGGGGGAAACACCGGGGAGCTGTTTTTT. The encoded protein is CASSTTSGGNTGELFF.

The chain has TRBV7-2 and TRBJ2-5; 13 bases agree with TRBD2. The junction had 9 bases not matched to a gene; V was cut back by 4 bases and J by 1 base. This CDR3 has 18 residues. CDR1 is SGHTA and CDR2 is FQGNSA in the germline V gene. Written as DNA, the CDR3 is TGTGCCAGCAGCTATGAGACTAGCGGGGGGCCTGTCCAAGAGACCCAGTACTTC. Encoded protein: CASSYETSGGPVQETQYF.

The rearrangement links TRBV2 to TRBJ1-4; 11 bases agree with TRBD1. Germline CDR1 reads SNHLY; CDR2 reads FYNNEI. V was pared by 6 bases and J by 2 bases, with 5 bases of the junction left unmatched. The CDR3 has 16 residues. The CDR3 region is CASRRTGGRTNEKLFF. CDR3 DNA: TGTGCCAGCAGGAGGACAGGGGGCCGGACTAATGAAAAACTGTTTTTT.

V gene TRBV4-1 combines with J gene TRBJ2-2; no definite D call. This CDR3 is built from 13 residues. Trimming removed 0 bases at V and 10 bases at J, with 9 bases between. The germline CDR1 and CDR2 sequences are MGHRA and YSYEKL. The CDR3 here is CASSQDVRPELFF. DNA of the CDR3: TGCGCCAGCAGCCAAGATGTGCGCCCGGAGCTGTTTTTT.

The V call is TRBV7-7, the J call TRBJ1-3, with a possible D match to TRBD1 (5 bases). Between the trimmed V and J ends, which lost 5 bases and 1 base, there was a span of 15 bases. This CDR3 comprises 16 residues. CDR1 is SSHAT and CDR2 is FNYEAQ in the germline V gene (reference sequence). CDR3 loop: CASSQTYSGSGNTIYF. CDR3 bases: TGTGCCAGCAGCCAAACCTACTCAGGGTCTGGAAACACCATATATTTT.

The V call is TRBV12-3 or TRBV12-4, the J call TRBJ2-5, with 7 bases lining up with TRBD1. J gave up 4 bases and V 8 bases, and 1 base lay outside the gene matches. This CDR3 has 11 amino acids. This chain's CDR3 is CASRQGETQYF. The CDR3 DNA is TGTGCCAGCCGACAGGGAGAGACCCAGTACTTC.

This chain joins TRBV10-3 and TRBJ2-2; 10 nucleotides line up with TRBD2. This CDR3 has 16 amino acids. In germline, CDR1 is ENHRY, CDR2 SYGVKD. The J segment lost 4 bases and the V segment lost 0 bases, leaving 2 bases of the junction unmatched. The CDR3 sequence is CAISESASGGTGELFF. The DNA for the CDR3 is TGTGCCATCAGTGAGTCTGCTAGCGGGGGCACCGGGGAGCTGTTTTTT.